One sample yielded the 32 T cell receptor beta chains listed below, sequenced in a study of cytomegalovirus exposure and HLA in healthy donors. A multiplex PCR was run with 60 Vbeta primers and 13 Jbeta primers. The protocol was immunoSEQ multiplex PCR, while the TCRdb copy is restricted to in-frame clones and leaves out a portion. The profile shows around 130,000 clones, 65% to 80% of them singletons. The sequenced material came from PBMCs. The receptors derive from a woman younger than 35 in good health and CMV-seronegative.

V gene TRBV5-1 combines with J gene TRBJ2-7; 9 nucleotides line up with TRBD1. This CDR3 has 16 residues. The V and J ends lost 4 bases and 4 bases, in that order; junction bases with no gene match: 12. Germline V lookup: CDR1 SGHRS, CDR2 YFSETQ. The CDR3 DNA reads as TGCGCCAGCAGCCCTAGTCGGGACAGGGCCCAATACGAGCAGTACTTC. Protein product: CASSPSRDRAQYEQYF.

The chain couples TRBV6-1 to TRBJ1-2; D is unclear. This CDR3 has 12 amino acids. V was pared by 1 base and J by 6 bases, with 6 bases between. Germline V CDR1 and CDR2: MNHNS, SASEGT. The CDR3 DNA reads as TGTGCCAGCAGTGAAGGTAGAGATGGCTACACCTTC. Protein product: CASSEGRDGYTF.

The rearrangement joins TRBV19 to TRBJ2-2; 7 nucleotides match TRBD2. The CDR3 has 15 amino acids. J was trimmed by 4 bases and V by 7 bases; bases with no gene match: 9. Germline CDR1 and CDR2: LNHDA and SQIVND (reference sequence). In DNA, the CDR3 is TGTGCCAGTACCCTGGGGGGAGGGGCCACCGGGGAGCTGTTTTTT. It translates to CASTLGGGATGELFF. The full variable domain, its missing parts supplied by reference TRBV19 and TRBJ2-2, is DGGITQSPKYLFRKEGQNVTLSCEQNLNHDAMYWYRQDPGQGLRLIYYSQIVNDFQKGDIAEGYSVSREKKESFPLTVTSAQKNPTAFYLCASTLGGGATGELFFGEGSRLTVL.

This chain links TRBV5-1 with TRBJ2-7; 7 positions match TRBD2. The junction had 1 base not matched to a gene; V was cut back by 0 bases and J by 4 bases. CDR3 length: 13 amino acids. The germline gives CDR1 SGHRS, CDR2 YFSETQ. CDR3 amino acids: CASSLGREYEQYF. The CDR3 nucleotides are TGCGCCAGCAGCTTGGGGCGGGAGTACGAGCAGTACTTC.

This clone was seen a handful of times. DNA for the CDR3: TGTGCCAGCAGCTTAGTGGGCAAGCAAGAGACCCAGTACTTC. It codes for CASSLVGKQETQYF. The chain links TRBV7-7 to TRBJ2-5, with D unresolved. The V and J ends lost 1 base and 2 bases respectively, with 8 bases between them. The length of the CDR3 is 14 residues. Germline-derived CDR1 and CDR2 are SSHAT and FNYEAQ (reference sequence). The variable domain in full, completed from reference TRBV7-7 and TRBJ2-5, reads GAGVSQSPRYKVTKRGQDVTLRCDPISSHATLYWYQQALGQGPEFLTYFNYEAQPDKSGLPSDRFSAERPEGSISTLTIQRTEQRDSAMYRCASSLVGKQETQYFGPGTRLLVL.

This clone occurred a few times. V gene TRBV15 combines with J gene TRBJ1-4; D not resolved. The V gene lost 0 bases and the J gene lost 8 bases, with 13 bases spanning the gap. The germline V gene encodes CDR1 LNHNV and CDR2 YYDKDF (reference sequence). The CDR3 consists of 15 residues. In DNA, the CDR3 is TGTGCCACCAGCAGAGATGAGGGAGGATGGGAAAAACTGTTTTTT. Translated: CATSRDEGGWEKLFF.

The chain recombines TRBV6-4 with TRBJ2-2; TRBD2 agrees at 9 bases. Trimming removed 3 bases from V and 1 base from J; junction bases left unmatched: 6. The germline gives CDR1 MRHNA, CDR2 SNTAGT. This CDR3 contains 17 residues. The CDR3 DNA reads as TGTGCCAGCAGTGATGGGCTAGCGGGACAGAACACCGGGGAGCTGTTTTTT. This gives the protein CASSDGLAGQNTGELFF.

The genes are TRBV18 and TRBJ1-1; 11 positions agree with TRBD1. V dropped 6 bases and J dropped 1; count of bases not matched to a gene: 16. CDR1 is KGHSH, CDR2 LQKENI, per germline. The CDR3 totals 19 residues. The CDR3 DNA reads as TGTGCCAGCTCGCGGCTCACCGGACAGGGGGCTTTGAGGAACACTGAAGCTTTCTTT. This encodes CASSRLTGQGALRNTEAFF.

The chain couples TRBV2 to TRBJ1-1; 7 positions match TRBD1. The germline V gene encodes CDR1 SNHLY and CDR2 FYNNEI. The CDR3 sequence is 16 residues long. J gave up 1 base and V 2 bases, and 7 bases lay outside the gene matches. This CDR3 reads CASSEWDSRKNTEAFF. The CDR3 nucleotides are TGTGCCAGCAGTGAATGGGACAGCAGAAAGAACACTGAAGCTTTCTTT.

The genes are TRBV5-1 and TRBJ2-1; D is unclear. Germline CDR1 SGHRS, CDR2 YFSETQ. The CDR3 is made up of 13 amino acids. Trimming removed 5 bases at V and 6 bases at J, with 12 bases between. For the CDR3, the DNA is TGCGCCAGCAGTAGTTCTGATGGCAATGAGCAGTTCTTC. This codes for CASSSSDGNEQFF.

This chain links TRBV7-9 with TRBJ2-3; 8 bases line up with TRBD1. Germline V lookup: CDR1 SEHNR, CDR2 FQNEAQ (reference sequence). Unmatched junction bases numbered 11, after V lost 6 bases and J lost 3 bases. The CDR3 covers 16 residues. The DNA of the CDR3 is TGTGCCAGCAGTTCAACTGACAGGGGATGGACAGATACGCAGTATTTT. Amino acid sequence: CASSSTDRGWTDTQYF.

The chain employs TRBV7-2 and TRBJ1-4; TRBD1 matches at 8 bases. The germline V gene has CDR1 SGHTA and CDR2 FQGNSA. Trimming at V came to 0 bases and at J to 8 bases, leaving 5 bases not matched to a gene. The CDR3 consists of 15 residues. The CDR3 coding sequence is TGTGCCAGCAGCTTAGCGCTGGCAGGGGGCGAAAAACTGTTTTTT. Translated, it gives CASSLALAGGEKLFF.

This chain connects TRBV2 to TRBJ2-7; the match to TRBD2 covers 8 bases. The CDR3 spans 15 residues. Germline CDR1 reads SNHLY; CDR2 reads FYNNEI. The V gene end was trimmed by 7 bases and the J gene end by 0 bases; junction bases not matched to a gene: 8. CDR3 in amino acids: CASTEGLAGSYEQYF. CDR3 DNA sequence: TGTGCCAGCACCGAGGGTCTAGCGGGCTCCTACGAGCAGTACTTC.

This chain joins TRBV6-4 and TRBJ1-2; 9 bases fit TRBD1. CDR3 length: 14 amino acids. Germline lookup yields CDR1 MRHNA and CDR2 SNTAGT. J lost 11 bases, V lost 6 bases, and 13 bases had no gene match. CDR3 loop: CASSPSRGQGGYTF. CDR3 nucleotides: TGTGCCAGCAGCCCGTCCCGGGGACAGGGTGGGTACACCTTC.

V and J are TRBV2 and TRBJ1-2, with 7 nucleotides matching TRBD1. The germline V gene encodes CDR1 SNHLY and CDR2 FYNNEI. V shed 8 bases and J 4 bases; nucleotides not matched to a gene: 7. The CDR3 contains 13 residues. CDR3 protein: CASEGQALYGYTF. The CDR3 DNA reads TGTGCCAGCGAAGGACAGGCCCTCTATGGCTACACCTTC.

The V call is TRBV6-1, the J call TRBJ2-1; TRBD2 aligns across 10 bases. V was clipped by 3 bases and J by 4 bases; unmatched bases: 3. Germline CDR1 reads MNHNS; CDR2 reads SASEGT. The CDR3 contains 15 residues. CDR3 sequence: CASSDQAGGYNEQFF. The CDR3 nucleotides are TGTGCCAGCAGTGACCAAGCGGGAGGGTACAATGAGCAGTTCTTC.

The chain is built from TRBV15 and TRBJ2-1; perhaps TRBD1 as D (5 bases). Germline V gene sequence: CDR1 LNHNV, CDR2 YYDKDF (reference sequence). The length of the CDR3 is 14 residues. The V gene lost 3 bases and the J gene lost 8 bases, with 14 bases spanning the gap. CDR3 sequence (DNA): TGTGCCACCAGCAGTCGCCAGGGCCGGGATGAGCAGTTCTTC. It codes for CATSSRQGRDEQFF.

This chain joins TRBV15 and TRBJ2-3, with TRBD1 identical over 7 bases. Germline-derived CDR1 and CDR2 are LNHNV and YYDKDF (reference sequence). This CDR3 has 16 amino acids. V trimming: 3 bases; J trimming: 1 base; junction bases outside the gene matches: 7. The CDR3 DNA reads TGTGCCACCAGCAGTTTACGACAGGGTGGCACAGATACGCAGTATTTT. Translating gives CATSSLRQGGTDTQYF.

This clone was detected only a few times. The V and J genes are TRBV6-1 and TRBJ1-1; D is undetermined. The CDR3 has 13 residues. V was pared by 5 bases and J by 0 bases, with 7 bases between. Germline V gene lookup returns CDR1 MNHNS and CDR2 SASEGT. As DNA, the CDR3 is TGTGCCAGCAGTTATGGCATGAACACTGAAGCTTTCTTT. Its protein product is CASSYGMNTEAFF.

The chain uses TRBV4-1 and TRBJ1-3; TRBD1 might be the D (6 bases). The germline CDR1 and CDR2 sequences are MGHRA and YSYEKL. Trimming cost V 0 bases and J 4 bases, with 16 bases left between them. The CDR3 extends over 17 amino acids. DNA of the CDR3: TGCGCCAGCAGCCAAGAACGGGCCGACAGGACCGGAAACACCATATATTTT. It translates to CASSQERADRTGNTIYF.

This clone was detected only a few times. V usage is TRBV7-9 and J usage is TRBJ1-1; D unresolved. This CDR3 contains 14 residues. Germline CDR1 reads SEHNR; CDR2 reads FQNEAQ (reference sequence). V lost 5 bases to trimming and J lost 1 base, with 11 bases between them. The chain's CDR3 is CASSISPPNTEAFF. In nucleotides, the CDR3 is TGTGCCAGCAGCATCTCTCCCCCGAACACTGAAGCTTTCTTT.

The V gene is TRBV29-1, the J gene TRBJ2-1; no firm D call. CDR1 SQVTM and CDR2 ANQGSEA come from the germline V gene. This CDR3 contains 13 residues. V was cut by 3 bases and J by 5 bases, with 11 bases left in between. The CDR3 nucleotides read TGCAGCGTTGAGGGTCTCAGGAACAATGAGCAGTTCTTC. Amino acid sequence: CSVEGLRNNEQFF.

This sequence joins TRBV11-2 and TRBJ1-2; 8 bases match TRBD1. The CDR3 is 14 amino acids. Losses at the gene ends were 1 base for V and 8 bases for J; bases not matched to a gene: 6. Germline V CDR1 and CDR2: SGHAT, FQNNGV. The CDR3: CASSLGAGGYGYTF. DNA of the CDR3: TGTGCCAGCAGCTTAGGGGCAGGGGGCTACGGCTACACCTTC. Filled out from reference TRBV11-2 and TRBJ1-2, the complete variable domain reads EAGVAQSPRYKIIEKRQSVAFWCNPISGHATLYWYQQILGQGPKLLIQFQNNGVVDDSQLPKDRFSAERLKGVDSTLKIQPAKLEDSAVYLCASSLGAGGYGYTFGSGTRLTVV.

A single count supports this clone. V gene TRBV19 combines with J gene TRBJ1-1; 9 bases map to TRBD1. Per the germline V gene, CDR1 is LNHDA and CDR2 is SQIVND (reference sequence). The J segment lost 4 bases and the V segment lost 8 bases, leaving 5 bases of the junction unmatched. This CDR3 contains 13 residues. CDR3 protein: CASAQGAGTEAFF. Written as DNA, the CDR3 is TGTGCCAGTGCACAGGGGGCAGGCACTGAAGCTTTCTTT.

The DNA of the CDR3 is TGTGCCAGCAGCTTCTTCCCCGACAGCACTGAAGCTTTCTTT. Its protein product is CASSFFPDSTEAFF. The gene calls are TRBV7-9 and TRBJ1-1; tentative D call: TRBD1 (5 bases). Germline V gene data show CDR1 as SEHNR and CDR2 as FQNEAQ (reference sequence). V was clipped by 3 bases and J by 4 bases, with 12 bases between them. This CDR3 contains 14 residues.

The chain has TRBV7-9 and TRBJ2-7; 8 nucleotides match TRBD1. The length of the CDR3 is 15 residues. Germline values: CDR1 SEHNR, CDR2 FQNEAQ (reference sequence). Unmatched junction bases numbered 8, after V lost 5 bases and J lost 2 bases. DNA for the CDR3: TGTGCCAGCAGCGCCCGGGACAGGCGTACCTACGAGCAGTACTTC. Translation: CASSARDRRTYEQYF.

The chain carries TRBV29-1 and TRBJ2-5; no clear D. CDR1 and CDR2 from the germline V gene are SQVTM and ANQGSEA. V lost 6 bases to trimming and J lost 2 bases, with 16 bases between them. CDR3 length: 14 amino acids. The CDR3 region has the DNA TGCAGCGTCCCTCCGAGGCTCCGTCAAGAGACCCAGTACTTC. Its translation: CSVPPRLRQETQYF.

A few counts support this clone. The chain has TRBV7-2 and TRBJ2-3; 10 nucleotides agree with TRBD2. Per the germline V gene, CDR1 is SGHTA and CDR2 is FQGNSA. V trimming: 2 bases; J trimming: 4 bases; junction bases outside the gene matches: 3. This CDR3 has 15 amino acids. The CDR3 protein is CASSLSSGRADTQYF. The CDR3 DNA is TGTGCCAGCAGCTTATCTAGCGGGAGAGCAGATACGCAGTATTTT.

The rearrangement uses TRBV25-1 and TRBJ1-2; D might be TRBD1 (6 bases). Germline lookup yields CDR1 MGHDK and CDR2 SYGVNS. CDR3 length: 15 amino acids. V lost 3 bases, J lost 4 bases, and 15 bases lay in between. Here the CDR3 DNA reads TGTGCCAGCAGTGAGCTTACCGGGACACTCTATGGCTACACCTTC. It yields the protein CASSELTGTLYGYTF.

The chain has TRBV29-1 and TRBJ1-4; 7 bases agree with TRBD1. V was pared by 6 bases and J by 8 bases, with 12 bases of the junction left unmatched. The CDR3 totals 14 residues. Germline V CDR1 and CDR2: SQVTM, ANQGSEA. The CDR3 is CSVRQGQGDEKLFF. CDR3 coding DNA: TGCAGCGTCCGACAAGGGCAGGGGGACGAAAAACTGTTTTTT.

The chain links TRBV4-1 to TRBJ2-7, with D perhaps matching TRBD1 (6 bases). CDR3 length: 16 residues. V gave up 0 bases and J gave up 0 bases, with 12 bases separating them. CDR1 MGHRA and CDR2 YSYEKL come from the germline V gene. The CDR3 protein is CASSQDQGFSSYEQYF. In DNA, the CDR3 is TGCGCCAGCAGCCAAGATCAGGGGTTCTCCTCCTACGAGCAGTACTTC.

The CDR3 here is CASSLRGGADSNEKLFF. The CDR3 DNA follows: TGTGCCAGCAGCTTGAGGGGGGGGGCGGACTCTAATGAAAAACTGTTTTTT. The chain employs TRBV11-2 and TRBJ1-4; TRBD1 might be the D (6 bases). Trimming removed 3 bases at V and 3 bases at J, with 17 bases between. The CDR3 consists of 17 residues. Germline V CDR1 and CDR2: SGHAT, FQNNGV. Based on the CDR3 plus reference TRBV11-2 and TRBJ1-4, the full variable domain is EAGVAQSPRYKIIEKRQSVAFWCNPISGHATLYWYQQILGQGPKLLIQFQNNGVVDDSQLPKDRFSAERLKGVDSTLKIQPAKLEDSAVYLCASSLRGGADSNEKLFFGSGTQLSVL.